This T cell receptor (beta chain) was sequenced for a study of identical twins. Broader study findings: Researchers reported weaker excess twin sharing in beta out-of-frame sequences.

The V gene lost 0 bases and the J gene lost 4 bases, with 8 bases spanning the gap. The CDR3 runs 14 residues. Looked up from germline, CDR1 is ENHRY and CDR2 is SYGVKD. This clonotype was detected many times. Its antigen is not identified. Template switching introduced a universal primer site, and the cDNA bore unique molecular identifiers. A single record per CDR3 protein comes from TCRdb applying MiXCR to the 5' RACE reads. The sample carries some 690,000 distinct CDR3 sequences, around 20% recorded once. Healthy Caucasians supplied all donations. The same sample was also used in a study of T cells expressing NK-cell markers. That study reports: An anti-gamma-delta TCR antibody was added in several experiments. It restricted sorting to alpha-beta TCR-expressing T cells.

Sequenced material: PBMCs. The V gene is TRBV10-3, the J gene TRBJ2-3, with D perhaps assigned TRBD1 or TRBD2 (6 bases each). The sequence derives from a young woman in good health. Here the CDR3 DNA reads TGTGCCATCAGTGAGTCGGGGGGCTCAGATACGCAGTATTTT. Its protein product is CAISESGGSDTQYF.